Each of the 2 T cell receptor beta chains below was sequenced from the same sample in a study of Tregs in tolerant kidney transplant recipients. Method: immunoSEQ multiplex PCR; TCRdb's copy keeps in-frame clones and lacks some. The sample comprises about 46,000 clones, about 90% of which are singletons, and 0.7% rests with the top ten. Sample: Tregs from blood. These receptors were obtained from a human donor in good health.

This clone was seen once. The gene calls are TRBV5-1 and TRBJ2-1; 8 bases are a match to TRBD2. The germline V gene has CDR1 SGHRS and CDR2 YFSETQ. There are 15 residues in the CDR3. After removal of 2 bases from V and 7 bases from J, the junction contained 8 bases not matched to a gene. CDR3 in amino acids: CASSLRAGEANEQFF. Here the CDR3 DNA reads TGCGCCAGCAGCTTAAGAGCGGGAGAGGCAAATGAGCAGTTCTTC.

V gene TRBV25-1 combines with J gene TRBJ2-6, with D perhaps matching TRBD2 (6 bases). CDR3 size: 15 residues. Germline V CDR1 and CDR2: MGHDK, SYGVNS. V lost 5 bases to trimming and J lost 0 bases, with 8 bases between them. CDR3: CASSPSDSGANVLTF. The CDR3 coding sequence is TGTGCCAGCAGTCCTAGCGACTCTGGGGCCAACGTCCTGACTTTC.